This record covers a single T cell receptor beta chain. Some clones are missing from TCRdb's copy, which holds only in-frame ones; the method was immunoSEQ multiplex PCR. The table has over 300,000 clones, roughly 90% seen once. These data belong to a study of blood T cell repertoires in COVID-19. V dropped 0 bases and J dropped 2 bases, with 6 bases sitting between them. CDR1 and CDR2 (germline): WNHNN, SYGVQD (reference sequence). The CDR3 consists of 14 residues. This TCR was sampled from a woman aged 25 to 45 with acute COVID-19. Specimen: PBMCs or T cells enriched from blood (not recorded which). J is TRBJ2-3 and V is TRBV10-1; D ambiguous. The CDR3 spells CASSESRSTDTQYF. In DNA, the CDR3 is TGCGCCAGCAGTGAGTCGCGGTCCACAGATACGCAGTATTTT.